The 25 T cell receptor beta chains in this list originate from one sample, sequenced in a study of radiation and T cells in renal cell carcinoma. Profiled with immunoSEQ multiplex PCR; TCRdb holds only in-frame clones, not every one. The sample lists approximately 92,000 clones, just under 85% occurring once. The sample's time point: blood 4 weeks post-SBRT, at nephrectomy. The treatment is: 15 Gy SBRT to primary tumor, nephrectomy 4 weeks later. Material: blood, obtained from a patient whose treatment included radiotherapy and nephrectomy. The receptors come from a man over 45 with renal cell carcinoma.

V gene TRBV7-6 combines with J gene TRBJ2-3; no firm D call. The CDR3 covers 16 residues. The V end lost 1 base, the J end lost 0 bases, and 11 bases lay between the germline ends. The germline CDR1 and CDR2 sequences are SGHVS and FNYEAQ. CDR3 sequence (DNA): TGTGCCAGCAGCTTAGTATTAGCAGCTAGCACAGATACGCAGTATTTT. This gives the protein CASSLVLAASTDTQYF.

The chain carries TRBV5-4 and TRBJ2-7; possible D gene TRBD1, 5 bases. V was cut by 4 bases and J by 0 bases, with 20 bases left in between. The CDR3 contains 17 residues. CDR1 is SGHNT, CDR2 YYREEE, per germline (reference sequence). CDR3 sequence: CASSTAGLGRASYEQYF. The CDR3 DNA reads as TGTGCCAGCAGCACGGCCGGCTTGGGCAGGGCCTCCTACGAGCAGTACTTC.

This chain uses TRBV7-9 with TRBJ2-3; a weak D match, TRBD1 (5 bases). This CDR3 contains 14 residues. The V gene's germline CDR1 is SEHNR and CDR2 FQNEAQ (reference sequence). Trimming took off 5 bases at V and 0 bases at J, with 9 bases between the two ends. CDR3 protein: CASSIRQSTDTQYF. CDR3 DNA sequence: TGTGCCAGCAGCATAAGACAGAGCACAGATACGCAGTATTTT. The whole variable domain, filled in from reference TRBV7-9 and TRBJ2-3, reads DTGVSQNPRHKITKRGQNVTFRCDPISEHNRLYWYRQTLGQGPEFLTYFQNEAQLEKSRLLSDRFSAERPKGSFSTLEIQRTEQGDSAMYLCASSIRQSTDTQYFGPGTRLTVL.

The CDR3 loop reads CASSLGTGSLQTQYF. CDR3 bases: TGTGCCAGCAGCCTTGGGACAGGAAGCTTGCAGACCCAGTACTTC. This chain links TRBV11-3 with TRBJ2-5; the match to TRBD1 covers 8 bases. V shed 5 bases, J shed 6 bases, and the junction held 11 bases outside the gene matches. The germline V gene has CDR1 SGHNT and CDR2 YENEEA. The CDR3 spans 15 residues.

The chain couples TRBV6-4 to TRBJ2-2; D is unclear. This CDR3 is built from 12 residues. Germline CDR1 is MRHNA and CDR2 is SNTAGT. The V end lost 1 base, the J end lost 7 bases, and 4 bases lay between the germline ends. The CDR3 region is CASSDWSGELFF. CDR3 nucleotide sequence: TGTGCCAGCAGTGACTGGAGCGGGGAGCTGTTTTTT.

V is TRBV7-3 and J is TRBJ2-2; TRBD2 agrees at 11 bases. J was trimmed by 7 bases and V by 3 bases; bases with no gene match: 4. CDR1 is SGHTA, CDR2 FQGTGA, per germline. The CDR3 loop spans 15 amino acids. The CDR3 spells CASSFGLAGDGELFF. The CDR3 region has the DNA TGTGCCAGCAGCTTTGGACTAGCGGGTGACGGGGAGCTGTTTTTT.

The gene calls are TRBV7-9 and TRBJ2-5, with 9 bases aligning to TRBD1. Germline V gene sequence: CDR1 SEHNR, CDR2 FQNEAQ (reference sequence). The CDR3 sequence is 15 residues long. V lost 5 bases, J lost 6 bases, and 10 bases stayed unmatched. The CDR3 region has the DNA TGTGCCAGCAGCCCCCGGACAGGGGACTCGCAGACCCAGTACTTC. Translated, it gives CASSPRTGDSQTQYF.

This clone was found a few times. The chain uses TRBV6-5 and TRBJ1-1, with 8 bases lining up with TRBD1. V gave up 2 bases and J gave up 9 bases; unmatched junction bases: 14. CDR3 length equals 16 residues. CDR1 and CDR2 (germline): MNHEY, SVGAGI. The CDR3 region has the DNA TGTGCCAGCAGTTACGTCCGAGACAGGGGAATCAATAAAGCTTTCTTT. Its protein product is CASSYVRDRGINKAFF.

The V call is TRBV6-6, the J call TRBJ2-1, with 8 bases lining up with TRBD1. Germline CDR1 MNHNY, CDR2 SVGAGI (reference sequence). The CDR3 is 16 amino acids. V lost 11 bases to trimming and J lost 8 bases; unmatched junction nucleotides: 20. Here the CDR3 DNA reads TGTGCCTCCCGGCCCGGGACAGGCCTTTTGGGGGATGAGCAGTTCTTC. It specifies CASRPGTGLLGDEQFF.

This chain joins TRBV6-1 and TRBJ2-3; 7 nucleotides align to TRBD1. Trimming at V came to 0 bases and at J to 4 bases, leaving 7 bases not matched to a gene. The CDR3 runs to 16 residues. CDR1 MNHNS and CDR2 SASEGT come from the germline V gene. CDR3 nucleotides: TGTGCCAGCAGTGAAGCGGTAGGGACAGCCGCAGATACGCAGTATTTT. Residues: CASSEAVGTAADTQYF.

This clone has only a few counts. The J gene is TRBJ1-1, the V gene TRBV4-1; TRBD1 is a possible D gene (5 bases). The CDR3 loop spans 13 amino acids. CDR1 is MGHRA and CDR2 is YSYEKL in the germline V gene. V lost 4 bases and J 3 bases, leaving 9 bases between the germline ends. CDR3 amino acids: CASSLGGDTEAFF. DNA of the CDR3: TGCGCCAGCAGCCTCGGAGGGGACACTGAAGCTTTCTTT.

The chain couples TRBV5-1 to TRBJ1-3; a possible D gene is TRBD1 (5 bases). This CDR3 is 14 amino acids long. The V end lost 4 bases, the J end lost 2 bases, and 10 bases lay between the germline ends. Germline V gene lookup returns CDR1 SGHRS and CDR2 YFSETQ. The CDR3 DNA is TGCGCCAGCAGCCTCCGAGGGGCTGGAAACACCATATATTTT. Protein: CASSLRGAGNTIYF.

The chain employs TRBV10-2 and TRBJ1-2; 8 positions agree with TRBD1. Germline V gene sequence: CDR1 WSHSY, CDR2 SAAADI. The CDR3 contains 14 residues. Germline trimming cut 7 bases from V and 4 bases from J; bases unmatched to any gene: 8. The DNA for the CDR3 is TGCGCCAGCAACCCTGGACAGGGAGCCTATGGCTACACCTTC. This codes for CASNPGQGAYGYTF.

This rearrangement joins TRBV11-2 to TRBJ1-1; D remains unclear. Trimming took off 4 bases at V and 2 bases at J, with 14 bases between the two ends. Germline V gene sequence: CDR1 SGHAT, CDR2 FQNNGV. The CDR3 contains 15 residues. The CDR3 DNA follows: TGTGCCAGCAGCTCGGGGAGGGCTTTAAACACTGAAGCTTTCTTT. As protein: CASSSGRALNTEAFF.

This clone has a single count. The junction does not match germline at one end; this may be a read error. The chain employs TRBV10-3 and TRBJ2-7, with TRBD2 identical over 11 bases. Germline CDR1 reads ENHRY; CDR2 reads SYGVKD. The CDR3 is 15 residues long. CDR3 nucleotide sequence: TGTGCCATCAGTGAGTCGGGTAGTACTAGCGGGAGCCCGTCCTTC. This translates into CAISESGSTSGSPSF.

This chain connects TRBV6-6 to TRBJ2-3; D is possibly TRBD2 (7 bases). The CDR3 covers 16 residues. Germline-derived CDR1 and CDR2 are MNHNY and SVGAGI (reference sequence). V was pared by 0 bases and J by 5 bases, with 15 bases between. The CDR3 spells CASSYSGRGGQDTQYF. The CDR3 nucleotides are TGTGCCAGCAGTTACTCGGGGAGGGGGGGCCAAGATACGCAGTATTTT.

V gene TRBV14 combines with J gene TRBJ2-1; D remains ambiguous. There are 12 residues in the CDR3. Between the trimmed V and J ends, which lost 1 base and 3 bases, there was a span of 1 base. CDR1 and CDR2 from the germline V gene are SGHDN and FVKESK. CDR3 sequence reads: CASSQGYNEQFF. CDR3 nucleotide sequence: TGTGCCAGCAGCCAAGGCTACAATGAGCAGTTCTTC.

The chain's CDR3 is CASSLSGGSGNTIYF. The CDR3 DNA sequence: TGTGCCAGCAGCTTGTCTGGGGGTTCAGGAAACACCATATATTTT. The chain recombines TRBV5-4 with TRBJ1-3; possibly TRBD1 for D (5 bases). Germline loops: CDR1 SGHNT, CDR2 YYREEE (reference sequence). V lost 1 base to trimming and J lost 4 bases, with 12 bases between them. The CDR3 runs 15 residues. The full variable domain, completed using reference TRBV5-4 and TRBJ1-3, is ETGVTQSPTHLIKTRGQQVTLRCSSQSGHNTVSWYQQALGQGPQFIFQYYREEENGRGNFPPRFSGLQFPNYSSELNVNALELDDSALYLCASSLSGGSGNTIYFGEGSWLTVV.

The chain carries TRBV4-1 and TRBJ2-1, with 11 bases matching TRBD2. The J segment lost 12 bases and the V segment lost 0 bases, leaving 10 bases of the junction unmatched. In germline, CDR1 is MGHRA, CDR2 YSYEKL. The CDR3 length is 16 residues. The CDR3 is CASSQDITSGGRAQFF. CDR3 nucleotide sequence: TGCGCCAGCAGCCAAGATATCACTAGCGGGGGCCGGGCGCAGTTCTTC.

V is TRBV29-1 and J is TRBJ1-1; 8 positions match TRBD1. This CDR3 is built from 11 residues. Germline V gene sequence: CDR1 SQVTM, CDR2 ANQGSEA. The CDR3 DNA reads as TGCAGAGACGACAGGGGCACTGAAGCTTTCTTT. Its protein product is CRDDRGTEAFF.

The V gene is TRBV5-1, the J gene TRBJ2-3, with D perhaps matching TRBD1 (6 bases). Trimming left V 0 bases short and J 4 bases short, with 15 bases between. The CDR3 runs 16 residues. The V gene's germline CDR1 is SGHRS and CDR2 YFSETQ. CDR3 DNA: TGCGCCAGCAGCTTGGCCCGTCAGGGGATGGCAGATACGCAGTATTTT. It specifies CASSLARQGMADTQYF.

The CDR3 is CASSPRQGAEDTQYF. The CDR3 DNA reads as TGTGCCAGCAGCCCAAGACAGGGGGCTGAAGATACGCAGTATTTT. J is TRBJ2-3 and V is TRBV2, with 10 bases aligning to TRBD1. V shed 6 bases and J 5 bases; nucleotides not matched to a gene: 8. CDR1 is SNHLY and CDR2 is FYNNEI in the germline V gene. The CDR3 sequence is 15 residues long.

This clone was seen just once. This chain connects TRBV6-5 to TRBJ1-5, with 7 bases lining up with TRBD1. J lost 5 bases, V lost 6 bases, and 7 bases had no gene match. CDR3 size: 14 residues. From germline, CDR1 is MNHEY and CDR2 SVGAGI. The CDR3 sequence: CASRNFGTDQPQHF. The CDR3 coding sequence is TGTGCCAGCAGAAATTTCGGGACAGATCAGCCCCAGCATTTT.

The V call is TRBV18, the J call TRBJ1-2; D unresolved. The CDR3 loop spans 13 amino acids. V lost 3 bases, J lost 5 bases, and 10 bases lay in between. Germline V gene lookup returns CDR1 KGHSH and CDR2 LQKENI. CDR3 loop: CASSPASLYGYTF. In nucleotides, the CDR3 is TGTGCCAGCTCACCGGCGAGCCTATATGGCTACACCTTC.

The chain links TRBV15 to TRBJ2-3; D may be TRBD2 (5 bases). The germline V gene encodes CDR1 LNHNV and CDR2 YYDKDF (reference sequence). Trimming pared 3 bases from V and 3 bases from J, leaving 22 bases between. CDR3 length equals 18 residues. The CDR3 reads CATSRARLSPEGTDTQYF. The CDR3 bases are TGTGCCACCAGCAGGGCAAGACTTAGCCCTGAGGGTACAGATACGCAGTATTTT.